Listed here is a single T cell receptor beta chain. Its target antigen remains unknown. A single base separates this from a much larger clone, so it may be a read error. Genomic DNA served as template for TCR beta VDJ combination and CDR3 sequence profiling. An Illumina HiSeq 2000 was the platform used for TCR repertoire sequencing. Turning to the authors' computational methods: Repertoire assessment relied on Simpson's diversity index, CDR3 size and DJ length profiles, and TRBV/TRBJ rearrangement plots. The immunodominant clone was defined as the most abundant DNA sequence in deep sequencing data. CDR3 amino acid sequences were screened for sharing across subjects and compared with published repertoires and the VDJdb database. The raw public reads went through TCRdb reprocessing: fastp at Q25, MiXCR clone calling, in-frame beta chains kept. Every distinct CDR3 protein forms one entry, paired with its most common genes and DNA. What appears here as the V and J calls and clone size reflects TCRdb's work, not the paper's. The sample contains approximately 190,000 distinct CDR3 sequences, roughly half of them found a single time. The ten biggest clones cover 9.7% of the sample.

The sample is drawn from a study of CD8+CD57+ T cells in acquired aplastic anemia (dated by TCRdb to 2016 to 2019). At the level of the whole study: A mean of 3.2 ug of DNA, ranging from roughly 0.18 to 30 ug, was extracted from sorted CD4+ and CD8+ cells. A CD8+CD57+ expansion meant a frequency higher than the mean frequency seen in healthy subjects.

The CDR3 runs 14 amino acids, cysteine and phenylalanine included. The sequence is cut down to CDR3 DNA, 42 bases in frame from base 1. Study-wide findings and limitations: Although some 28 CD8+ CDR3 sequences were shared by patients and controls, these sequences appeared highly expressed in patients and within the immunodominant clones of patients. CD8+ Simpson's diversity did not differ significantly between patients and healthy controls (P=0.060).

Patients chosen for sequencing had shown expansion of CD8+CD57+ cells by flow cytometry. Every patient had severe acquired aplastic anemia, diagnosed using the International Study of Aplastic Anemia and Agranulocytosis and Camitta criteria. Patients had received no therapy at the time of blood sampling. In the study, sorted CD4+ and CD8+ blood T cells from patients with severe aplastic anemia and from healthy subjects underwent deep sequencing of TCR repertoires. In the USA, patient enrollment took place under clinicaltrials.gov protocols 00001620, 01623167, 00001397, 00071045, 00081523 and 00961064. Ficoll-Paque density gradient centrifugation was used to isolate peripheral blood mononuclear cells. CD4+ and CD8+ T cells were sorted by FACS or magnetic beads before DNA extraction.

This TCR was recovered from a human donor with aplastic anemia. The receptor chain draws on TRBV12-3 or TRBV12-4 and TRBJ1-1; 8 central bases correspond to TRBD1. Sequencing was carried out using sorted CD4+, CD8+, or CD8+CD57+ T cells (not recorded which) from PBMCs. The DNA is TGTGCCAGCAGCTCTCGGGACAGGAACACTGAAGCTTCCTTT. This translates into CASSSRDRNTEASF.